The 20 T cell receptor beta chains given below trace back to one sample, sequenced in a study of blood T cell repertoires in COVID-19. Assay: immunoSEQ multiplex PCR; the TCRdb copy retains only in-frame clones and omits some. This repertoire shows approximately 89,000 clones, approximately 87% found once; its top ten account for around 13%. Sample: peripheral blood. All receptors come from a woman between 65 and 79 years old with acute or convalescent COVID-19.

This clone appeared a few times. The gene calls are TRBV5-1 and TRBJ1-2, with D maybe TRBD1 (6 bases). Trimming left V 4 bases short and J 6 bases short, with 16 bases between. The CDR3 spans 14 residues. Germline assignment: CDR1 SGHRS and CDR2 YFSETQ. DNA for the CDR3: TGCGCCAGCAGCAAAGAACAGGGTGGGGATGGCTACACCTTC. Its translation is CASSKEQGGDGYTF.

The V and J genes are TRBV5-4 and TRBJ1-1, with D maybe TRBD1 (5 bases). The germline gives CDR1 SGHNT, CDR2 YYREEE (reference sequence). V was trimmed by 4 bases and J by 3 bases, leaving 28 bases between them. This CDR3 region has 19 residues. CDR3 region: CASSPMSPTGIVSHTEAFF. CDR3 bases: TGTGCCAGCAGCCCCATGTCCCCCACAGGTATCGTCAGCCACACTGAAGCTTTCTTT.

This sequence joins TRBV6-5 and TRBJ1-5, with TRBD1 identical over 7 bases. The CDR3 consists of 15 residues. V lost 0 bases, J lost 10 bases, and 9 bases stayed unmatched. CDR1 is MNHEY and CDR2 is SVGAGI in the germline V gene. Here the CDR3 reads CASSYSGTAKGPQHF. Written as DNA, the CDR3 is TGTGCCAGCAGTTACTCGGGGACAGCTAAAGGACCCCAGCATTTT.

The rearrangement joins TRBV5-3 to TRBJ2-2; the D is unclear. TRBV5-3 is an ORF, and what it does is uncertain. V lost 2 bases and J lost 6, with 5 bases in between. The CDR3 sequence is 12 residues long. In DNA form, the CDR3 reads TGTGCCAGAAGCTTTCAGTCCGGGGAGCTGTTTTTT. The encoded protein is CARSFQSGELFF.

The CDR3 protein is CARSWGPAGGPGEQFF. The DNA of the CDR3 is TGTGCCAGAAGCTGGGGCCCAGCGGGAGGGCCTGGGGAGCAGTTCTTC. The gene calls are TRBV5-3 and TRBJ2-1, with TRBD2 identical over 10 bases. TRBV5-3 is an ORF, with its function uncertain. Trimming removed 3 bases from V and 10 bases from J; junction bases left unmatched: 13. The CDR3 extends over 16 amino acids.

This chain joins TRBV4-1 and TRBJ2-2; D call uncertain. The CDR3 runs 18 residues. The germline V gene encodes CDR1 MGHRA and CDR2 YSYEKL. V lost 0 bases to trimming and J lost 1 base, with 15 bases between them. The CDR3 bases are TGCGCCAGCAGCCAAGATCCGCGGCAGAACCAGAACACCGGGGAGCTGTTTTTT. The encoded protein is CASSQDPRQNQNTGELFF.

The rearrangement uses TRBV9 and TRBJ2-1, with a weak D call TRBD2 (6 bases). Germline CDR1 is SGDLS and CDR2 is YYNGEE. The V gene lost 4 bases and the J gene lost 8 bases, with 13 bases spanning the gap. This CDR3 has 13 residues. The CDR3, as DNA: TGTGCCAGCAGCCAGGTGGAGGGACATGAGCAGTTCTTC. Residues: CASSQVEGHEQFF.

This rearrangement joins TRBV6-5 to TRBJ1-1; D not resolved. Germline V gene sequence: CDR1 MNHEY, CDR2 SVGAGI. CDR3 size: 15 residues. Deletions cut 6 bases from V and 3 bases from J, with 17 bases between. CDR3 in amino acids: CASRQTTGIYTEAFF. The DNA of the CDR3 is TGTGCCAGCAGGCAAACGACGGGGATCTACACTGAAGCTTTCTTT.

The chain joins TRBV9 to TRBJ2-3, with unresolved D. CDR1 SGDLS and CDR2 YYNGEE come from the germline V gene. This CDR3 contains 13 residues. V was clipped by 0 bases and J by 4 bases, with 6 bases between them. CDR3 sequence reads: CASSVDPADTQYF. The CDR3 DNA follows: TGTGCCAGCAGCGTAGACCCAGCAGATACGCAGTATTTT.

The rearrangement joins TRBV7-8 to TRBJ1-4; D is ambiguous. The ends were cut back, 3 bases at V and 7 bases at J, with 6 bases in the middle. Germline values: CDR1 SGHVS, CDR2 FQNEAQ. CDR3 length: 12 residues. CDR3 nucleotides: TGTGCCAGCAGCTTTGCGGGTGAAAAACTGTTTTTT. Residues: CASSFAGEKLFF.

The chain recombines TRBV5-1 with TRBJ2-3; 7 bases are shared with TRBD2. The ends lost 0 bases at V and 2 bases at J; junction bases unmatched: 12. The CDR3 sequence is 18 residues long. Germline V CDR1 and CDR2: SGHRS, YFSETQ. The CDR3 region is CASSLGNAGGGFTDTQYF. The CDR3 DNA sequence: TGCGCCAGCAGCTTGGGGAACGCCGGCGGGGGTTTCACAGATACGCAGTATTTT.

The chain recombines TRBV5-8 with TRBJ2-2, with 7 bases fitting TRBD2. Unmatched junction bases numbered 4, after V lost 0 bases and J lost 2 bases. This CDR3 has 16 residues. Per germline, CDR1 SGHTS and CDR2 YDEGEE. CDR3 protein: CASSLVGLPNTGELFF. The CDR3 coding sequence is TGTGCCAGCAGCTTGGTGGGACTACCTAACACCGGGGAGCTGTTTTTT.

The V call is TRBV19, the J call TRBJ2-3; D is unresolved. The V end lost 6 bases, the J end lost 2 bases, and 6 bases lay between the germline ends. CDR3 length: 12 amino acids. The V gene's germline CDR1 is LNHDA and CDR2 SQIVND (reference sequence). This CDR3 is CASSFNTDTQYF. The CDR3 nucleotides are TGTGCCAGTAGCTTTAACACAGATACGCAGTATTTT.

This clone was observed a single time. The gene calls are TRBV27 and TRBJ2-3; D may be TRBD2 (7 bases). CDR1 is MNHEY and CDR2 is SMNVEV in the germline V gene (reference sequence). Trimming stripped 3 bases from V and 0 bases from J, with 16 bases between. The CDR3 has 17 residues. The CDR3 sequence: CASSFSLAGASTDTQYF. CDR3 nucleotides: TGTGCCAGCAGTTTCAGTCTTGCGGGGGCTAGCACAGATACGCAGTATTTT.

The CDR3 DNA follows: TGTGCCAGCAGCAAGGGGACTTCTCAAGAGACCCAGTACTTC. This translates into CASSKGTSQETQYF. The chain joins TRBV11-2 to TRBJ2-5, with D possibly being TRBD2 (6 bases). V was clipped by 5 bases and J by 2 bases, with 12 bases between them. Germline V gene data show CDR1 as SGHAT and CDR2 as FQNNGV. This CDR3 region has 14 residues. The variable domain in full, completed from reference TRBV11-2 and TRBJ2-5, reads EAGVAQSPRYKIIEKRQSVAFWCNPISGHATLYWYQQILGQGPKLLIQFQNNGVVDDSQLPKDRFSAERLKGVDSTLKIQPAKLEDSAVYLCASSKGTSQETQYFGPGTRLLVL.

The V and J genes are TRBV19 and TRBJ1-2; D is unresolved. V was clipped by 1 base and J by 4 bases, with 10 bases between them. This CDR3 contains 14 residues. The germline V gene has CDR1 LNHDA and CDR2 SQIVND (reference sequence). The CDR3 DNA is TGTGCCAGTAGTATAGGGCGGGAGACCTATGGCTACACCTTC. The encoded protein is CASSIGRETYGYTF.

The chain employs TRBV24-1 and TRBJ2-1, with TRBD2 matching 8 bases. From germline, CDR1 is KGHDR and CDR2 SFDVKD. The junction had 12 bases not matched to a gene; V was cut back by 3 bases and J by 0 bases. CDR3 length equals 19 residues. CDR3 protein: CATSDTPRTSRSSYNEQFF. In DNA form, the CDR3 reads TGTGCCACCAGTGATACGCCTAGGACTAGCAGAAGCTCCTACAATGAGCAGTTCTTC.

This chain joins TRBV10-3 and TRBJ1-6; 10 bases agree with TRBD1. Germline lookup yields CDR1 ENHRY and CDR2 SYGVKD. The CDR3 consists of 16 residues. Trimming at V came to 10 bases and at J to 6 bases, leaving 12 bases not matched to a gene. CDR3 sequence (DNA): TGTGCCACCCGCCCCGGGACAGGGGAACGTAATTCACCCCTCCACTTT. Translation: CATRPGTGERNSPLHF.

V is TRBV19 and J is TRBJ2-6; 7 nucleotides align to TRBD1. The CDR3 covers 17 residues. The V gene end was trimmed by 5 bases and the J gene end by 3 bases; junction bases not matched to a gene: 10. Germline V gives CDR1 LNHDA, CDR2 SQIVND (reference sequence). The CDR3 protein is CASSDWTGLRGANVLTF. The DNA of the CDR3 is TGTGCCAGTAGTGATTGGACAGGCTTGCGTGGGGCCAACGTCCTGACTTTC.

The rearrangement joins TRBV7-2 to TRBJ1-1, with D perhaps matching TRBD1 (6 bases). CDR3 length: 14 residues. Germline V gives CDR1 SGHTA, CDR2 FQGNSA. Trimming stripped 2 bases from V and 0 bases from J, with 7 bases between. This chain's CDR3 is CASSLRGMNTEAFF. In nucleotides, the CDR3 is TGTGCCAGCAGCTTAAGGGGGATGAACACTGAAGCTTTCTTT.